This TCR beta chain was obtained from a study of synovial regulatory T cells in juvenile arthritis. This CDR3 spans 15 amino acids. The DNA sequence is not available. The germline V gene encodes CDR1 MNHNY and CDR2 SVGAGI (reference sequence). TCRdb's copy holds only in-frame clones and misses some; the assay was immunoSEQ multiplex PCR. The clone table shows several thousand clones, with the ten largest holding around 1.5%. Material for sequencing was Treg cells from blood. Indicated subset: remaining (HLA-DR-negative) circulating blood Treg cells. The chain carries TRBV6-6 and TRBJ1-1; checking the TCRdb D call of TRBD1 is not possible without DNA. The TCR comes from a donor aged 2-30 years with juvenile idiopathic arthritis. Here the CDR3 reads CASSSPNRGLAEAFF.